This T cell receptor beta chain comes out of a study of T cell responses to AZD1222 COVID-19 vaccine. Study-wide context: The study pooled second doses at about 4 or about 12 weeks. General study points: Donors in the cohort were predominantly white British and more often female, and clonal diversity was possibly underestimated. A rise in Spike-specific TCR breadth and depth followed two AZD1222 doses. Reports indicate that nearly half of spike-specific TCRs are directed at unmutated variant regions.

Comments on this clone: The antigen is unknown.

The CDR3 is 15 residues long. V was cut by 0 bases and J by 5 bases, with 11 bases left in between. Germline V gene data show CDR1 as SGHTA and CDR2 as FQGNSA. Method: immunoSEQ multiplex PCR; TCRdb's copy keeps in-frame clones and lacks some. The repertoire has 95,000 to 100,000 clones, around nine tenths of them found once; the top ten carry 1.3%. The origin of this receptor is an adult in good health. The chain has TRBV7-2 and TRBJ2-4, with D possibly being TRBD1 (6 bases). The sample was peripheral blood, taken on day 0 of AZD1222 vaccination. CDR3 protein: CASSLAVTGQNIQYF. The CDR3 DNA reads as TGTGCCAGCAGCTTAGCGGTGACAGGACAAAACATTCAGTACTTC.